This T cell receptor (beta chain) was recorded in a study of blood T cells in healthy people across ages. Study-level results: The study could not conclusively compare naive and antigen-experienced cells, given its unsorted PBMCs. Donor CMV infection status was unknown, possibly confounding age-related changes in expanded clonotypes.

The authors ran a second PCR of roughly 6 to 11 cycles using a sample-barcoded 5' primer and a J-beta primer mix. TCRdb used MiXCR to reprocess the 5' RACE reads, holding one entry per CDR3 protein. Among roughly 930,000 distinct CDR3 sequences listed, roughly 48% were seen once. Details on this clonotype: The target antigen is unknown.

A minimum of 7 million PBMCs was isolated per sample. There were at least 5.5 micrograms of total RNA extracted from every sample. J gave up 6 bases and V 4 bases, and 9 bases lay outside the gene matches. There are 17 residues in the CDR3. The TCR originated in a man in his thirties or forties in good health. The chain couples TRBV12-3 or TRBV12-4 to TRBJ2-3, with TRBD2 matching over 14 bases. Material for sequencing was blood. The CDR3 DNA reads TGTGCCAGCAGTTCAGCGGGACTAGCGGGAGATTACGATACGCAGTATTTT. It codes for CASSSAGLAGDYDTQYF.